This T cell receptor beta chain came from a study of cytomegalovirus exposure and HLA in healthy donors. CDR3 size: 15 residues. V was pared by 8 bases and J by 4 bases, with 11 bases of the junction left unmatched. Germline CDR1 and CDR2: MNHNS and SASEGT. This clone was seen a few times. PCR involved 60 Vbeta and 13 Jbeta primers. Measured with immunoSEQ multiplex PCR; TCRdb has only the in-frame clones, and not every one. The table has roughly 180,000 clones, 70% to 90% seen once. Source material: PBMCs. The rearrangement joins TRBV6-1 to TRBJ2-1; 7 positions agree with TRBD1. The clonotype comes from a young woman in good health and CMV-seropositive. The CDR3 loop is CASGIDRVGYNEQFF. Written as DNA, the CDR3 is TGTGCCAGCGGGATCGACAGGGTCGGATACAATGAGCAGTTCTTC.